These 28 T cell receptor beta chains originate from one sample sequenced in a study of cytomegalovirus exposure and HLA in healthy donors. The method was immunoSEQ multiplex PCR; TCRdb's version includes in-frame clones alone and lacks a portion of them. The sample includes around 160,000 clones, more than 70% seen only once; the top ten take 2.5% to 3%. The sequencing input was PBMCs. The receptors were gathered from a man aged 18-30 years in good health and CMV-seronegative.

The rearrangement uses TRBV4-2 and TRBJ2-2, with 11 bases identical to TRBD2. The ends lost 4 bases at V and 1 base at J; junction bases unmatched: 8. The CDR3 spans 18 residues. Per germline, CDR1 LGHNA and CDR2 YNFKEQ. The CDR3 DNA reads TGTGCCAGCAGCCGGACCGCTACTAGCGGGGGGAACACCGGGGAGCTGTTTTTT. This encodes CASSRTATSGGNTGELFF.

The rearrangement uses TRBV15 and TRBJ2-3; no firm D call. V lost 0 bases and J lost 0, with 4 bases in between. CDR1 LNHNV and CDR2 YYDKDF come from the germline V gene (reference sequence). This CDR3 has 14 residues. DNA for the CDR3: TGTGCCACCAGCAGAGAAACTAGCACAGATACGCAGTATTTT. Encoded protein: CATSRETSTDTQYF. Looking up the rest from reference TRBV15 and TRBJ2-3 gives the full variable domain: DAMVIQNPRYQVTQFGKPVTLSCSQTLNHNVMYWYQQKSSQAPKLLFHYYDKDFNNEADTPDNFQSRRPNTSFCFLDIRSPGLGDTAMYLCATSRETSTDTQYFGPGTRLTVL.

This chain uses TRBV7-6 with TRBJ2-5; 8 nucleotides agree with TRBD1. V was pared by 1 base and J by 5 bases, with 3 bases of the junction left unmatched. Germline lookup yields CDR1 SGHVS and CDR2 FNYEAQ. This CDR3 has 14 amino acids. CDR3 loop: CASSLGQGYETQYF. CDR3 in DNA: TGTGCCAGCAGCTTAGGACAGGGGTATGAGACCCAGTACTTC.

The chain carries TRBV6-5 and TRBJ2-3; 7 bases line up with TRBD2. V lost 6 bases and J lost 6; bases outside the gene matches: 12. The CDR3 covers 15 residues. Germline V gene sequence: CDR1 MNHEY, CDR2 SVGAGI. For the CDR3, the DNA is TGTGCCAGCAGAAGACTAGCCGGGGTATACGATACGCAGTATTTT. It is translated as CASRRLAGVYDTQYF.

Here the CDR3 reads CASLETGTAYTKNIQYF. The CDR3 nucleotides are TGTGCCAGCCTTGAGACGGGGACAGCCTATACCAAAAACATTCAGTACTTC. This chain uses TRBV27 with TRBJ2-4; 7 bases match TRBD1. Trimming at V came to 8 bases and at J to 2 bases, leaving 15 bases not matched to a gene. Germline V CDR1 and CDR2: MNHEY, SMNVEV (reference sequence). CDR3 size: 17 residues.

In this sample, this clone turned up once. This chain uses TRBV6-6 with TRBJ1-2; D is uncertain. CDR1 and CDR2 from the germline V gene are MNHNY and SVGAGI (reference sequence). V lost 5 bases and J lost 4, with 8 bases in between. CDR3 size: 12 residues. The CDR3 spells CASSPTGYGYTF. The CDR3 DNA reads as TGTGCCAGCAGTCCGACGGGCTATGGCTACACCTTC.

The V and J genes are TRBV5-6 and TRBJ1-3, with 7 bases fitting TRBD1. The ends lost 2 bases at V and 2 bases at J; junction bases unmatched: 4. This CDR3 has 15 residues. CDR1 is SGHDT, CDR2 YYEEEE, per germline. DNA for the CDR3: TGTGCCAGCAGCTTCGGCAGGGGGACTGGAAACACCATATATTTT. Translated: CASSFGRGTGNTIYF.

This chain connects TRBV4-1 to TRBJ2-7, with 7 positions matching TRBD2. This CDR3 spans 16 amino acids. The J segment lost 0 bases and the V segment lost 1 base, leaving 6 bases of the junction unmatched. The V gene's germline CDR1 is MGHRA and CDR2 YSYEKL. The CDR3 is CASSQVSREGSYEQYF. DNA of the CDR3: TGCGCCAGCAGCCAAGTATCCAGGGAGGGCTCCTACGAGCAGTACTTC.

This chain connects TRBV7-2 to TRBJ2-5; 11 positions agree with TRBD2. The CDR3 spans 15 residues. The junction had 5 bases not matched to a gene; V was cut back by 4 bases and J by 4 bases. The germline V gene encodes CDR1 SGHTA and CDR2 FQGNSA. The CDR3 DNA reads TGTGCCAGCAGCTCACTAGCGGGGGCTAGAGAGACCCAGTACTTC. Encoded protein: CASSSLAGARETQYF.

The gene calls are TRBV25-1 and TRBJ2-4; 8 nucleotides match TRBD1. J lost 5 bases, V lost 3 bases, and 3 bases had no gene match. Germline V lookup: CDR1 MGHDK, CDR2 SYGVNS. The CDR3 is made up of 14 amino acids. The CDR3 nucleotides are TGTGCCAGCAGTGACGCAGGGGGCCAAAACATTCAGTACTTC. Protein product: CASSDAGGQNIQYF.

The chain couples TRBV14 to TRBJ1-6, with D unclear. This CDR3 has 17 amino acids. The V gene's germline CDR1 is SGHDN and CDR2 FVKESK. Trimming removed 0 bases at V and 10 bases at J, with 19 bases between. The CDR3 spells CASSQEGPGSVKSPLHF. CDR3 DNA sequence: TGTGCCAGCAGCCAAGAAGGTCCGGGGTCGGTAAAGTCACCCCTCCACTTT.

A note on this clone: Within the sample, other DNA sequences also encode this same CDR3. CDR3: CASSLRGSGNTIYF. CDR3 bases: TGTGCCAGCAGTTTAAGGGGCTCTGGAAACACCATATATTTT. This chain uses TRBV27 with TRBJ1-3; D perhaps matches TRBD1 (5 bases). Germline-derived CDR1 and CDR2 are MNHEY and SMNVEV (reference sequence). CDR3 length: 14 amino acids. Trimming pared 2 bases from V and 0 bases from J, leaving 5 bases between.

This clone was seen once. This chain connects TRBV18 to TRBJ1-6; weak D call: TRBD1 (5 bases). CDR3 length: 15 residues. In germline, CDR1 is KGHSH, CDR2 LQKENI. Trimming cost V 5 bases and J 7 bases, with 15 bases left between them. CDR3 coding DNA: TGTGCCAGCTCATCTCAGGGCCCACCAAATTCACCCCTCCACTTT. This encodes CASSSQGPPNSPLHF.

The chain is built from TRBV5-1 and TRBJ2-3; D is perhaps TRBD2 (6 bases). Trimming took 7 bases from V and 9 from J, leaving 21 bases between them. Germline assignment: CDR1 SGHRS and CDR2 YFSETQ. The CDR3 contains 14 residues. The CDR3 region is CASLVVGGDGTQYF. CDR3 bases: TGCGCCAGCCTCGTAGTGGGCGGGGACGGGACGCAGTATTTT.

This clone occurred once. The chain employs TRBV28 and TRBJ1-2, with TRBD1 matching over 7 bases. The CDR3 length is 14 residues. J was trimmed by 4 bases and V by 2 bases; bases with no gene match: 4. CDR1 is MDHEN and CDR2 is SYDVKM in the germline V gene. The CDR3 spells CASSLPDRAYGYTF. DNA of the CDR3: TGTGCCAGCAGTTTACCCGACAGGGCCTATGGCTACACCTTC.

Here the CDR3 reads CASSDPGQGREKLFF. CDR3 nucleotide sequence: TGTGCCAGCAGTGACCCGGGACAGGGGAGGGAAAAACTGTTTTTT. The J gene is TRBJ1-4, the V gene TRBV25-1, with 10 bases fitting TRBD1. The ends lost 3 bases at V and 8 bases at J; junction bases unmatched: 6. CDR3 size: 15 residues. Germline V CDR1 and CDR2: MGHDK, SYGVNS.

This clone came up once. V and J are TRBV4-2 and TRBJ2-7, with 8 bases fitting TRBD2. The germline V gene has CDR1 LGHNA and CDR2 YNFKEQ. V trimming: 1 base; J trimming: 6 bases; junction bases outside the gene matches: 11. The CDR3 sequence is 16 residues long. The DNA of the CDR3 is TGTGCCAGCAGCCAAGGTGCGGGGACTAGTGAGATCGAGCAGTACTTC. Amino acid sequence: CASSQGAGTSEIEQYF.

The J gene is TRBJ2-7, the V gene TRBV6-6; a weak D match, TRBD2 (6 bases). The CDR3 covers 12 residues. CDR1 is MNHNY, CDR2 SVGAGI, per germline (reference sequence). V shed 5 bases and J shed 9 bases, with 14 bases lying between them. The CDR3 reads CASSNEISGQYF. CDR3 in DNA: TGTGCCAGCAGTAATGAAATTAGCGGGCAGTACTTC.

CDR3 DNA sequence: TGTGCCAGCAGTTCGACGGGAGGGACGGATGAGCAGTTCTTC. Protein: CASSSTGGTDEQFF. The chain couples TRBV27 to TRBJ2-1; 8 bases are a match to TRBD2. Per the germline V gene, CDR1 is MNHEY and CDR2 is SMNVEV (reference sequence). CDR3 length: 14 residues. J gave up 8 bases and V 4 bases, and 7 bases lay outside the gene matches.

The chain is built from TRBV6-4 and TRBJ1-1; D is unclear. This CDR3 region has 13 residues. From germline, CDR1 is MRHNA and CDR2 SNTAGT. Trimming removed 3 bases from V and 5 bases from J, with 10 bases in between. CDR3: CASSDQQHTEAFF. DNA for the CDR3: TGTGCCAGCAGTGATCAACAGCATACTGAAGCTTTCTTT.

Comments on this clone: One junction end disagrees with the germline gene, perhaps due to a read error. This sequence joins TRBV4-3 and TRBJ2-7, with 8 bases identical to TRBD2. The germline V gene has CDR1 LGHNA and CDR2 YSLEER. This CDR3 contains 16 residues. CDR3 sequence: CASSQVAGGDSDEQYF. The CDR3 DNA sequence: TGCGCCAGCAGCCAGGTCGCCGGGGGGGACTCCGACGAGCAGTACTTC.

The chain couples TRBV6-1 to TRBJ2-1, with D unresolved. The CDR3 is 12 amino acids. Between the trimmed V and J ends, which lost 1 base and 8 bases, there was a span of 6 bases. CDR1 is MNHNS, CDR2 SASEGT, per germline. The CDR3 coding sequence is TGTGCCAGCAGTGAAGTTCCTCATGAGCAGTTCTTC. Residues: CASSEVPHEQFF.

The V gene is TRBV25-1, the J gene TRBJ2-5; 11 positions agree with TRBD1. Trimming took 2 bases from V and 4 from J; bases not matched to a gene: 3. CDR3 length: 15 amino acids. Germline-derived CDR1 and CDR2 are MGHDK and SYGVNS. The CDR3 bases are TGTGCCAGCAGTGAACGGACAGGGGGCCCAGAGACCCAGTACTTC. Encoded protein: CASSERTGGPETQYF.

The chain has TRBV28 and TRBJ2-7; 8 bases align to TRBD1. Trimming cost V 4 bases and J 2 bases; bases outside gene matches: 4. This CDR3 has 14 amino acids. The germline V gene encodes CDR1 MDHEN and CDR2 SYDVKM. The CDR3 here is CASSSDRDTYEQYV. The CDR3 bases are TGTGCCAGCAGTTCGGACAGGGACACCTACGAGCAGTACGTC.

The J gene is TRBJ2-2, the V gene TRBV10-2; 7 nucleotides line up with TRBD1. Unmatched junction bases numbered 5, after V lost 3 bases and J lost 1 base. This CDR3 spans 16 amino acids. The V gene's germline CDR1 is WSHSY and CDR2 SAAADI. The CDR3 loop reads CASSEVRTGNTGELFF. The CDR3 coding sequence is TGCGCCAGCAGTGAAGTCAGGACAGGGAACACCGGGGAGCTGTTTTTT.

This chain links TRBV10-3 with TRBJ2-5; TRBD2 matches at 10 bases. Germline CDR1 reads ENHRY; CDR2 reads SYGVKD. V dropped 0 bases and J dropped 5; count of bases not matched to a gene: 6. The CDR3 is 16 residues long. CDR3: CAISESILAGNETQYF. The CDR3 DNA reads TGTGCCATCAGTGAGTCTATACTAGCGGGAAATGAGACCCAGTACTTC.

This chain links TRBV4-1 with TRBJ1-1; maybe TRBD1 (5 bases). Per the germline V gene, CDR1 is MGHRA and CDR2 is YSYEKL. The CDR3 has 15 residues. V lost 2 bases and J lost 2, with 12 bases in between. The CDR3 sequence is CASSQKIGHNTEAFF. As DNA, the CDR3 is TGCGCCAGCAGCCAAAAAATCGGACATAACACTGAAGCTTTCTTT.

The chain employs TRBV11-2 and TRBJ1-5; no reliable D call. This CDR3 region has 12 residues. Trimming pared 4 bases from V and 6 bases from J, leaving 7 bases between. Germline V lookup: CDR1 SGHAT, CDR2 FQNNGV. The DNA for the CDR3 is TGTGCCAGCAGCTCCGCCGGTCAGCCCCAGCATTTT. It specifies CASSSAGQPQHF.